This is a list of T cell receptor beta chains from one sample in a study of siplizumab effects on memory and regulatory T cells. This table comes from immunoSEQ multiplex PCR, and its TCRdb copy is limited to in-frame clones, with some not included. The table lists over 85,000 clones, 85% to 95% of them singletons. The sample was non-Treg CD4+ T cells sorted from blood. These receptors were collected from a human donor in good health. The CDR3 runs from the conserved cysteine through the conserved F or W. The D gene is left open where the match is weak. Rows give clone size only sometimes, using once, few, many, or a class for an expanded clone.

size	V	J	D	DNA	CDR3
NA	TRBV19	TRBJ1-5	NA	TGTGCCAGTAGTACCTTGCCGACGGAGCCCGGCGATCAGCCCCAGCATTTT	CASSTLPTEPGDQPQHF
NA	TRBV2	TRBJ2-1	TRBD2	TGTGCCAGCAGTGAACTTGCGGGAGCCTACAATGAGCAGTTCTTC	CASSELAGAYNEQFF
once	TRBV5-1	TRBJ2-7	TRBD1	TGCGCCAGCAGCTTGGGACAGGGGCCCAACGAGCAGTACTTC	CASSLGQGPNEQYF
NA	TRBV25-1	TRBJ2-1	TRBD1	TGTGCCAGCAGTGGGACAGGGGGGAATGAGCAGTTCTTC	CASSGTGGNEQFF
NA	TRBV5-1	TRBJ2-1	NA	TGCGCCAGCAGCTTGCCGGGATCCTACAATGAGCAGTTCTTC	CASSLPGSYNEQFF
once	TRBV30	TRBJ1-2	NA	TGTGCCTGGACCACCGGACAGATCTATGGCTACACCTTC	CAWTTGQIYGYTF
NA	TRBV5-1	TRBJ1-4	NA	TGCGCCAGCAGCTTGGGGAGGTCTTTAGGTAATGAAAAACTGTTTTTT	CASSLGRSLGNEKLFF
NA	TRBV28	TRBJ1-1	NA	TGTGCCAGCAGCTCACAGGGTGGGAACACTGAAGCTTTCTTT	CASSSQGGNTEAFF
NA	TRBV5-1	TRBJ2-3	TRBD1	TGCGCCAGCAGCGAGACAGGGTTGGGCACAGATACGCAGTATTTT	CASSETGLGTDTQYF
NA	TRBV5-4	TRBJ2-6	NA	TGTGCCAGCAGCCTCCCCACAGGAGCTGGGGCCAACGTCCTGACTTTC	CASSLPTGAGANVLTF
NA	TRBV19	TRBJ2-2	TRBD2	TGTGCCAGTAGCGTGACCGGGACTACTAACACCGGGGAGCTGTTTTTT	CASSVTGTTNTGELFF
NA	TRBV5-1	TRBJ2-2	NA	TGCGCCAGCAACCCTGGTGCCGGAATATACACCGGGGAGCTGTTTTTT	CASNPGAGIYTGELFF
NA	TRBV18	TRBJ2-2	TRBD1	TGTGCCAGCTCACCAAACAGGGGGGACACCGGGGAGCTGTTTTTT	CASSPNRGDTGELFF
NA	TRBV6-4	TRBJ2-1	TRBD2	TGTGCCAGCAGTGTGGAGGGGACTACACTCGGGCGCGGGCAGTTCTTC	CASSVEGTTLGRGQFF
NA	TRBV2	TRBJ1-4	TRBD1	TGTGCCAGCAGCGACCTGACAGGGGGCAGGGCTAATGAAAAACTGTTTTTT	CASSDLTGGRANEKLFF
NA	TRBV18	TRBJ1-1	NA	TGTGCCAGCTCACCATCCAACACTGAAGCTTTCTTT	CASSPSNTEAFF
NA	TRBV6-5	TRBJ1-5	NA	TGTGCCAGTAGAGACGGAGCATCAAATCAGCCCCAGCATTTT	CASRDGASNQPQHF
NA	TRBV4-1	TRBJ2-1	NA	TGCGCCAGCAGCCAAGTAAGGAGCTTTGAGCAGTTCTTC	CASSQVRSFEQFF
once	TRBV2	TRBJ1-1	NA	TGTGCCAGCAGCGACTTCCCGAACACTGAAGCTTTCTTT	CASSDFPNTEAFF
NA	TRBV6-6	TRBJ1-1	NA	TGTGCCAGCAGTTACTCTGACACCCCGGCTGAAGCTTTCTTT	CASSYSDTPAEAFF
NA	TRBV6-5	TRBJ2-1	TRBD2	TGTGCCAGCAGTTACAATCGCGGGAGCCTCTACAATGAGCAGTTCTTC	CASSYNRGSLYNEQFF
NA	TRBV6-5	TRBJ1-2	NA	TGTGCCAGCAGTTACGCCAGTAACTATGGCTACACCTTC	CASSYASNYGYTF
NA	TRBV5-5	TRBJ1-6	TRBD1	TGTGCCAGCAGCCCGGGACAGCCCAATTCACCCCTCCACTTT	CASSPGQPNSPLHF
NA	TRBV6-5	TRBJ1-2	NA	TGTGCCAGCAGTTACTCGATCGACTATGGCTACACCTTC	CASSYSIDYGYTF
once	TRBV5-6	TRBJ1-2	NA	TGTGCCAGCAGCCCCCCGGAGGGAAACCTTAACTATGGCTACACCTTC	CASSPPEGNLNYGYTF
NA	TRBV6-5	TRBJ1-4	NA	TGTGCCACTACGCCGGACAGAGTAAATGAAAAACTGTTTTTT	CATTPDRVNEKLFF
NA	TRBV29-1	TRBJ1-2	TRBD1	TGCAGCGTTGCAACCGGGACAGACTATGGCTACACCTTC	CSVATGTDYGYTF
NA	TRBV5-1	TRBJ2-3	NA	TGCGCCAGCAGCTTGGAGGCGCGCGGGGGCACAGATACGCAGTATTTT	CASSLEARGGTDTQYF
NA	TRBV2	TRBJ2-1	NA	TGTGCCAGCAGGACCTACAATGAGCAGTTCTTC	CASRTYNEQFF
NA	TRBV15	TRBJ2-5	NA	TGTGCCACCAGCAGAGATCCCATCCAAGAGACCCAGTACTTC	CATSRDPIQETQYF
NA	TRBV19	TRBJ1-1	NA	TGTGCCAGTAGTAGGGGGGAGGGAAGCACTGAAGCTTTCTTT	CASSRGEGSTEAFF
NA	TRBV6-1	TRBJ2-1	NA	TGTGCCAGCAGTGAACCGTACAATGAGCAGTTCTTC	CASSEPYNEQFF
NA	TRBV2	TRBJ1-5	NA	TGTGCCAGCACCTCCATCGCTAATCAGCCCCAGCATTTT	CASTSIANQPQHF
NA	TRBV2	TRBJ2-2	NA	TGTGCCAGCAGTGCTGAAACCGGGGAGCTGTTTTTT	CASSAETGELFF
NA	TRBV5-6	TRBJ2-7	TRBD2	TGTGCCAGCAGCTTGGGATGGCGGGCGGGAGTTTACGAGCAGTACTTC	CASSLGWRAGVYEQYF
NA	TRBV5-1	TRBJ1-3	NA	TGCGCCAGCAGCAAGGGACCCGAGGGCACCATATATTTT	CASSKGPEGTIYF
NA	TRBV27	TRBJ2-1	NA	TGTGCCAGCAGTTTACCAAACAGCTACAATGAGCAGTTCTTC	CASSLPNSYNEQFF
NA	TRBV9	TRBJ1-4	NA	TGTGCCAGCAGCGTAGGACCAACAACTAATGAAAAACTGTTTTTT	CASSVGPTTNEKLFF
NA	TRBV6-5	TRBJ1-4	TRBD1	TGTGCCAGCAGGAGACAGGGGGAAAGTGAAAAACTGTTTTTT	CASRRQGESEKLFF
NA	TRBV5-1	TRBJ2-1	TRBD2	TGCGCCAGCAGCTTGATACTAGCGGGGGTTAACAATGAGCAGTTCTTC	CASSLILAGVNNEQFF
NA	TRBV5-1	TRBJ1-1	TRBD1	TGCGCCAGCAGCTCCCGGACAGGGGTGAACACTGAAGCTTTCTTT	CASSSRTGVNTEAFF
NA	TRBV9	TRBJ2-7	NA	TGTGCCAGCAGCTCTATTGGGGAGGAGGACGAGCAGTACTTC	CASSSIGEEDEQYF
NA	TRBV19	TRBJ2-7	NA	TGTGCCAGTAGTATAGGTCCAGAGCAGTACTTC	CASSIGPEQYF
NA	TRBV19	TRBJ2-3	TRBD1	TGTGCCAGTAGGCCGGGACAGAACACAGATACGCAGTATTTT	CASRPGQNTDTQYF
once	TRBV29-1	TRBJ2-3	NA	TGCAGCGTTGTAAACCCCGGGGTCAGAGATACGCAGTATTTT	CSVVNPGVRDTQYF
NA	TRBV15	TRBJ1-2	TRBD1	TGTGCCACCAGCAGGGGCAGGGGGCCGAACTATGGCTACACCTTC	CATSRGRGPNYGYTF
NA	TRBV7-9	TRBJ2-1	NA	TGTGCCAGCAGCTCCTTTGACTCCGATGAGCAGTTCTTC	CASSSFDSDEQFF
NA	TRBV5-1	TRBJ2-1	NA	TGCGCCAGCAGCGCGGGACAGTACAATGAGCAGTTCTTC	CASSAGQYNEQFF